The clone carrying this T cell receptor beta chain was seen more than once but under ten times. Antigen: not known. 5'RACE primed at constant segments yielded TCR alpha and TCR beta cDNA libraries bearing sample barcodes and UMIs. One entry per CDR3 protein, called by TCRdb with MiXCR from the 5' RACE reads. This repertoire shows around 340,000 distinct CDR3 sequences, roughly 13% found once; its top ten account for 22%. The source of the sample is a study of T-cell memory formation after mild COVID-19. General study results and limits: Clones that shrank (day 15 to 85) were balanced CD4/CD8, whereas later expanders leaned CD4+. Nothing confirmed that second-wave clones peaking on day 37 were specific for SARS-CoV-2. In pre-infection memory, a portion of responding clones appeared, which suggested that cross-reactive memory joined.

CDR1 SGHVS and CDR2 FNYEAQ come from the germline V gene. After removal of 5 bases from V and 5 bases from J, the junction contained 8 bases not matched to a gene. This CDR3 is built from 15 residues. The chain recombines TRBV7-6 with TRBJ2-5; 10 bases are a match to TRBD1. The specimen sequenced was PBMCs or a T cell subset sorted from them (not recorded which). The sequence derives from a man between 18 and 29 years old who had mild COVID-19 (a few samples of this study predate the infection). Cell type and time point are not known. CDR3 DNA: TGTGCCAGCAGCGCAATAGACAGGGGGCGGGAGACCCAGTACTTC. This gives the protein CASSAIDRGRETQYF.